This is a list of T cell receptor beta chains from one sample in a study of shared clonotypes between healthy human individuals. Clones were read by immunoSEQ multiplex PCR, and TCRdb kept only the in-frame ones, dropping some. The sample has over a million clones, roughly 96% seen once. Material: naive CD4+ T cells sorted from blood. All receptors derive from a young man in good health. Both conserved end residues are part of each CDR3. Fields, in order: V gene, J gene, D gene, clone size, CDR3 length, CDR3 DNA, CDR3 protein. D genes are given only for firm matches. Size tells how often a clone was seen (once, few, many) or the class of an expanded clone, and some rows leave it out.

>TRBV30|TRBJ2-7|-|-|13
TGTGCCTGGGGGCGGGCGAGGGCCTACGAGCAGTACTTC
CAWGRARAYEQYF
>TRBV6-1|TRBJ2-1|TRBD2|once|16
TGTGCCAGCAGTGTTAGCGGGAGCAGTTCCTACAATGAGCAGTTCTTC
CASSVSGSSSYNEQFF
>TRBV5-1|TRBJ2-2|TRBD1|-|16
TGCGCCAGCAGCCCGGGACAGGGTATATTGTCCGGGGAGCTGTTTTTT
CASSPGQGILSGELFF
>TRBV5-1|TRBJ1-2|-|-|19
TGCGCCAGCAGCTTGCGCCCCCAGGATATCTCCGAAGCTAACTATGGCTACACCTTC
CASSLRPQDISEANYGYTF
>TRBV28|TRBJ1-2|-|-|12
TGTGCCGGATACTCGTTGCCGGACGGCTACACCTTC
CAGYSLPDGYTF
>TRBV2|TRBJ1-5|-|once|14
TGTGCCAGCAGTGCCTTGACGGGGAATCAGCCCCAGCATTTT
CASSALTGNQPQHF
>TRBV5-4|TRBJ2-1|-|-|19
TGTGCCAGCAGCCCTAGCCCCAGGACAGCCGGGACTGGGGATAATGAGCAGTTCTTC
CASSPSPRTAGTGDNEQFF
>TRBV5-1|TRBJ2-3|TRBD2|-|16
TGCGCCAGCACCCGGGGACTAGCGGGAGGAACAGATACGCAGTATTTT
CASTRGLAGGTDTQYF
>TRBV2|TRBJ2-5|-|-|14
TGTGCCAGCAAACTCACTTTGCCCCAAGAGACCCAGTACTTC
CASKLTLPQETQYF
>TRBV5-8|TRBJ2-4|-|-|16
TGTGCCAGCAGCTCGTCGTACGGACTAGCCAAAAACATTCAGTACTTC
CASSSSYGLAKNIQYF
>TRBV30|TRBJ2-1|-|once|15
TGTGCCTGGAGCCCCACAGGGTGGGCATACAATGAGCAGTTCTTC
CAWSPTGWAYNEQFF
>TRBV6-6|TRBJ2-1|TRBD2|-|15
TGTGCCAGCAGGGACCCGGGACTAGCGGGAAATGAGCAGTTCTTC
CASRDPGLAGNEQFF
>TRBV27|TRBJ2-7|-|-|11
TGTGCCAGCAGTTTTAGGAGCCAGCAGTACTTC
CASSFRSQQYF
>TRBV10-3|TRBJ2-3|TRBD1|-|13
TGTGCCATCAGAACAGGGGACACAGATACGCAGTATTTT
CAIRTGDTDTQYF
>TRBV2|TRBJ1-1|-|-|13
TGTGCCAGCAGCGTGACCCTGAACACTGAAGCTTTCTTT
CASSVTLNTEAFF
>TRBV7-3|TRBJ1-3|TRBD1|-|15
TGTGCCAGCAGCGAGACAGGGGGTCATGGAAACACCATATATTTT
CASSETGGHGNTIYF
>TRBV14|TRBJ2-7|-|once|13
TGTGCCAGCAGCCATTTTCTTCTCAACGAGCAGTACTTC
CASSHFLLNEQYF
>TRBV11-2|TRBJ2-2|-|-|15
TGTGCCAGCAGCTCCCGATGGGGGAAAACCGGGGAGCTGTTTTTT
CASSSRWGKTGELFF
>TRBV7-6|TRBJ1-1|TRBD1|-|16
TGTGCCAGCAGCCACGGACAGGGGGTCAATATCACTGAAGCTTTCTTT
CASSHGQGVNITEAFF
>TRBV28|TRBJ1-2|-|-|13
TGTGCCTCTCTAGACAGGAGGCCCAACGGCTACACCTTC
CASLDRRPNGYTF
>TRBV7-9|TRBJ2-7|-|once|15
TGTGCCAGCAGCTTACCCCGACAGAATACCTACGAGCAGTACTTC
CASSLPRQNTYEQYF
>TRBV18|TRBJ2-1|TRBD1|-|15
TGTGCCAGCTCAACTCCGGGACAGAAATACAATGAGCAGTTCTTC
CASSTPGQKYNEQFF
>TRBV28|TRBJ1-2|-|-|14
TGTGCCAGCAGTTTCCAGGGGTTTACCTATGGCTACACCTTC
CASSFQGFTYGYTF
>TRBV6-5|TRBJ2-7|TRBD2|-|15
TGTGCCAGCAGTCGCGGGAGACGAAGGGGCTACGAGCAGTACTTC
CASSRGRRRGYEQYF
>TRBV5-1|TRBJ2-6|-|-|16
TGCGCCAGCAGCCCAAGGACGGCCTCTGGGGCCAACGTCCTGACTTTC
CASSPRTASGANVLTF
>TRBV9|TRBJ1-1|-|-|13
TGTGCCAGCAGCGTAGATATCGGGCCTGAAGCTTTCTTT
CASSVDIGPEAFF
>TRBV5-1|TRBJ1-2|-|-|13
TGCGCCAGCAGCCCAGGGGTTTTCTATGGCTACACCTTC
CASSPGVFYGYTF
>TRBV5-5|TRBJ1-2|-|-|14
TGTGCCAGCAGCCTAGGGGGATTGGACTATGGCTACACCTTC
CASSLGGLDYGYTF
>TRBV15|TRBJ2-2|TRBD1|-|19
TGTGCCACCAGCAGAGATGGGACAGGACGCTGGTTCTACACCGGGGAGCTGTTTTTT
CATSRDGTGRWFYTGELFF
>TRBV7-8|TRBJ2-7|TRBD2|-|14
TGTGCCAGCAGCAGTAGCGGGGGGGCCTACGAGCAGTACTTC
CASSSSGGAYEQYF
>TRBV6-1|TRBJ1-1|-|-|12
TGTGCCAGCAGAGACAGGAACACTGAAGCTTTCTTT
CASRDRNTEAFF
>TRBV18|TRBJ2-7|-|-|12
TGTGCCAGCTCACCAGTTGCGTCCGAGCAGTACTTC
CASSPVASEQYF
>TRBV27|TRBJ2-3|TRBD2|-|20
TGTGCCAGCAGTTTCGCAGGGCGAACTAGCGGGTTGAAGTTAACCGATACGCAGTATTTT
CASSFAGRTSGLKLTDTQYF
>TRBV7-9|TRBJ1-1|-|-|12
TGTGCCAGCAGCTTTGCAAACACTGAAGCTTTCTTT
CASSFANTEAFF
>TRBV27|TRBJ2-4|TRBD1|-|13
TGTGCCAGCAGTCCGGGACAGGGGAACATTCAGTACTTC
CASSPGQGNIQYF
>TRBV10-3|TRBJ2-7|-|-|14
TGTGCCATCAAGGGCGGGGAGGTACTTTACGAGCAGTACTTC
CAIKGGEVLYEQYF
>TRBV5-6|TRBJ1-2|TRBD1|-|18
TGTGCCAGCAGCTTGACCCTTCCGGGACAGCGCTGGCCCTATGGCTACACCTTC
CASSLTLPGQRWPYGYTF
>TRBV4-1|TRBJ2-7|TRBD2|-|15
TGCGCCAGCAGCCAACTGGGACTAGCGACAGGCGAGCAGTACTTC
CASSQLGLATGEQYF
>TRBV5-4|TRBJ1-2|TRBD1|-|15
TGTGCCAGCAGCCCTCGGGAGGGGGCCCTCTATGGCTACACCTTC
CASSPREGALYGYTF
>TRBV27|TRBJ1-1|-|-|17
TGTGCCAGCAGAAAAAGGGTGGGCAGGGCGAATTCGGGTGAAGCTTTCTTT
CASRKRVGRANSGEAFF
>TRBV5-1|TRBJ2-1|-|-|16
TGCGCCAGCAGCTTGGTTGCGGGAACCGGGTACAATGAGCAGTTCTTC
CASSLVAGTGYNEQFF
>TRBV6-5|TRBJ2-3|-|-|15
TGTGCCAGCAGACTTATAGCGGATAGCACAGATACGCAGTATTTT
CASRLIADSTDTQYF
>TRBV9|TRBJ2-3|-|once|15
TGTGCCAGCAGCGTATCCCCAGCTAGCACAGATACGCAGTATTTT
CASSVSPASTDTQYF
>TRBV7-9|TRBJ2-2|TRBD2|once|17
TGTGCCAGCAGCCCTGGACTAGCGGGGGCGAACACCGGGGAGCTGTTTTTT
CASSPGLAGANTGELFF
>TRBV18|TRBJ2-2|TRBD2|-|15
TGTGCCAGCTCACCATTTAGCGGGAGAACCGGGGAGCTGTTTTTT
CASSPFSGRTGELFF
>TRBV10-3|TRBJ2-5|-|-|15
TGTGCCATCAGTCCCTCCTTCGCCAGGCAAGAGTCCCAGTACTTC
CAISPSFARQESQYF
>TRBV29-1|TRBJ1-1|-|-|13
TGCAGCGTTGCGACAATACTGAACACTGAAGCTTTCTTT
CSVATILNTEAFF
>TRBV10-3|TRBJ2-2|-|once|15
TGTGCCATTTCAACGGGGGGCGCAGTCACCGGGGAGCTGTTTTTT
CAISTGGAVTGELFF
>TRBV6-4|TRBJ1-5|-|-|13
TGTGCCAGCAGTGTAAGGCCAGGCCTGCCCCAGCATTTT
CASSVRPGLPQHF
>TRBV7-9|TRBJ1-3|-|once|18
TGTGCCAGCAGCTTTAGGGGGACCGGGACAAGCTCTGGAAACACCATATATTTT
CASSFRGTGTSSGNTIYF
>TRBV7-2|TRBJ2-1|TRBD2|-|15
TGTGCCAGCAGCTTAATGGCGGGAGGCTACAATGAGCAGTTCTTC
CASSLMAGGYNEQFF
>TRBV7-2|TRBJ2-1|-|-|14
TGTGCCAGCAGCTTACGACCAGGGTACAATGAGCAGTTCTTC
CASSLRPGYNEQFF
>TRBV7-9|TRBJ2-3|-|-|14
TGTGCCAGCAGCCAGGTTATCGGCACAGATACGCAGTATTTT
CASSQVIGTDTQYF
>TRBV29-1|TRBJ2-5|-|-|12
TGCAGCGTTGCTTTGGTGGTGGAGACCCAGTACTTC
CSVALVVETQYF
>TRBV14|TRBJ2-5|-|-|12
TGTGCCAGCGGCGCGACCCGGGAGACCCAGTACTTC
CASGATRETQYF